This T cell receptor (beta chain) derives from a study of CD8 T cells in Susac syndrome. Whole-study context: When their blood was taken, the Susac syndrome patients had either not yet had any therapy, were taking corticosteroids, or were taking intravenous immunoglobulin alone. Study-wide results and limits: Within total CD8+ repertoires, under 20 Susac-specific public clones were found, and within CD8+ TEMRA repertoires, 4 or 5. Clonal expansion of CD8+ cells in Susac peaked in TEMRA cells (and in active patients).

The germline V gene has CDR1 SGDLS and CDR2 YYNGEE. The CDR3 has 20 amino acids. Trimming removed 4 bases at V and 1 base at J, with 27 bases between. Random-hexamer reverse transcription was applied to about 0.45 to 1 ug RNA. An immunoSEQ multiplex PCR amplified TCR beta CDR3 over 54 Vbeta and 13 Jbeta. TCRdb called the immunoSEQ multiplex PCR reads again in MiXCR, with one record for every CDR3 protein. Found here are 100,000 to 150,000 distinct CDR3 sequences, over 85% of them singletons; the top ten hold 0.2% to 0.25%. About this clonotype: Its specificity is unknown.

Input material: CD8+ T cells from PBMCs. The TCR was taken from a human donor with Susac syndrome. The chain employs TRBV9 and TRBJ2-1; perhaps TRBD2 as D (7 bases). The CDR3 reads CASSSSGTPPRDQSYNEQFF. DNA of the CDR3: TGTGCCAGCAGCTCAAGCGGGACACCTCCGCGGGATCAATCCTACAATGAGCAGTTCTTC.